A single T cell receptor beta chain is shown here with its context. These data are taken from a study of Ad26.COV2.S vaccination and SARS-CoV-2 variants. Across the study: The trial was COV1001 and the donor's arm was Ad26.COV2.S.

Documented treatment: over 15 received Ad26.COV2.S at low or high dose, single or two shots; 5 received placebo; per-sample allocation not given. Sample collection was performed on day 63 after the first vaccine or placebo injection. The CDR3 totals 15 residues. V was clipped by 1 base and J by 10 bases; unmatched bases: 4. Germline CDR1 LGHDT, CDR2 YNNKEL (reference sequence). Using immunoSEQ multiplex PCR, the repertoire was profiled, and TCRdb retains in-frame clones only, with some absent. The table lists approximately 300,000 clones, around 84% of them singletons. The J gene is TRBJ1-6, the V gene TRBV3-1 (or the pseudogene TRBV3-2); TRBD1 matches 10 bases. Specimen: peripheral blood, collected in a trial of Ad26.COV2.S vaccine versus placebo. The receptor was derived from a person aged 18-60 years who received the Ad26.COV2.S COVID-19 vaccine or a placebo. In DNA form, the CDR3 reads TGTGCCAGCAGCCAAGGGGACAGGGGTCGGTCACCCCTCCACTTT. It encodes CASSQGDRGRSPLHF.